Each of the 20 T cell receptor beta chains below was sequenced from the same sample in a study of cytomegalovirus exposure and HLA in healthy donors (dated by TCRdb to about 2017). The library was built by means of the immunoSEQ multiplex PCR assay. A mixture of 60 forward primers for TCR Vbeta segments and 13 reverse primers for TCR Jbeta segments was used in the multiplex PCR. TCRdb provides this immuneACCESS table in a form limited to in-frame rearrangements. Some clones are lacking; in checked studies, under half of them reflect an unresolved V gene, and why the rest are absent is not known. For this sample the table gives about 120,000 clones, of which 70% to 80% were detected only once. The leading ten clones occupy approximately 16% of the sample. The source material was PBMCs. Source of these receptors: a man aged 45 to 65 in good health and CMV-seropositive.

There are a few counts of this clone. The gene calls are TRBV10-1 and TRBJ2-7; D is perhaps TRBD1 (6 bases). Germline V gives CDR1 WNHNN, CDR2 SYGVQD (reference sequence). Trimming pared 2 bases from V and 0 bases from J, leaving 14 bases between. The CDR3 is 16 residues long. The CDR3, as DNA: TGCGCCAGCAGTGAGCGAGGGGGTTTCAGCTCCTACGAGCAGTACTTC. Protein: CASSERGGFSSYEQYF.

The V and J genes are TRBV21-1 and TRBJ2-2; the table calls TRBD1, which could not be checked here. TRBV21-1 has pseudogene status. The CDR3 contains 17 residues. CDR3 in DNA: TGTGCCAGCAGCAAAACCAACGACAGTTCGAACACCGGGGAGCTGTTTTTT. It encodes CASSKTNDSSNTGELFF.

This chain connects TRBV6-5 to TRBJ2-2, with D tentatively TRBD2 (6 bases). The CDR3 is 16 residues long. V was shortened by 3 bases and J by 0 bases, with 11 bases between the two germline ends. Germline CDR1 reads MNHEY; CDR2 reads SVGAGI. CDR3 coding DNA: TGTGCCAGCAGTTATCAGGGACTGGCGAACACCGGGGAGCTGTTTTTT. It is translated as CASSYQGLANTGELFF.

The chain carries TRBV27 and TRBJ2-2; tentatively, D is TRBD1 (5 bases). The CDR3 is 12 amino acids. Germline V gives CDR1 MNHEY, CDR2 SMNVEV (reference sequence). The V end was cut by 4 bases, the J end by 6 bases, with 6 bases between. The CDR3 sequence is CASSYRSGELFF. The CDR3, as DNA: TGTGCCAGCAGTTACAGGTCCGGGGAGCTGTTTTTT.

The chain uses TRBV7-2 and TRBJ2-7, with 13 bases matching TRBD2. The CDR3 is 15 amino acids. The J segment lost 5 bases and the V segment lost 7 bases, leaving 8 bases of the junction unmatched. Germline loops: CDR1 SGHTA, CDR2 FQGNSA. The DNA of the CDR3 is TGTGCCAGCAACCCAGGACTAGCGGGAGAGAACGAGCAGTACTTC. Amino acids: CASNPGLAGENEQYF.

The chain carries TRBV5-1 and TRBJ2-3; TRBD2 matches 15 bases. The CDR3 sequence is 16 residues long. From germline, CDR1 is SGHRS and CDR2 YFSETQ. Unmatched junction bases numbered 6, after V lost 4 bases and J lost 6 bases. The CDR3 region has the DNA TGCGCCAGCAGCGTGGGGACTAGCGGGGGGTTGGATACGCAGTATTTT. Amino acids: CASSVGTSGGLDTQYF.

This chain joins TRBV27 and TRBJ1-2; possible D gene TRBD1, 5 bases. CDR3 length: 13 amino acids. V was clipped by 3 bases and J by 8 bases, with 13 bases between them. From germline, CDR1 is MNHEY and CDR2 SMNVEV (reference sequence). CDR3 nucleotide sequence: TGTGCCAGCAGTTTGGACGGTTGGGGCGGCTACACCTTC. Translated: CASSLDGWGGYTF.

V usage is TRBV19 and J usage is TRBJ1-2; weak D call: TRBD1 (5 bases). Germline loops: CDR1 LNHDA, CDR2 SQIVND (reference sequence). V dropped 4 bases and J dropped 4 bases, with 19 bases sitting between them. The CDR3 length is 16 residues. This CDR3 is CASSSRGNGLGYGYTF. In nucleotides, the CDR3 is TGTGCCAGTAGTAGTAGGGGAAACGGACTAGGCTATGGCTACACCTTC.

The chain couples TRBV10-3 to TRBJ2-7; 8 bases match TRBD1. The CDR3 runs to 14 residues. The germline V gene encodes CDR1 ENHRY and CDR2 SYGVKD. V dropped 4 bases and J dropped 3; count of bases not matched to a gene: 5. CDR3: CAISGTGPSYEQYF. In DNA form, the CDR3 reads TGTGCCATCAGTGGGACAGGGCCGAGCTACGAGCAGTACTTC.

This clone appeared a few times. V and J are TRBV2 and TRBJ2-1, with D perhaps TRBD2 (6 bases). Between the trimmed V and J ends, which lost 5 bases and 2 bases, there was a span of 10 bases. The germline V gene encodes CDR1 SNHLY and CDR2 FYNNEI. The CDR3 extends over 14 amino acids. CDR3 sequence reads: CASSRGVPYNEQFF. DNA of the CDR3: TGTGCCAGCAGTCGCGGGGTCCCCTACAATGAGCAGTTCTTC.

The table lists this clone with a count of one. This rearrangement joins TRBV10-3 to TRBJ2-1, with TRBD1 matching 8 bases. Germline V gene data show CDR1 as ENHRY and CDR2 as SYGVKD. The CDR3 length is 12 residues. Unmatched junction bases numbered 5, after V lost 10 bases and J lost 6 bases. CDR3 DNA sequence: TGTGCCAGCGACAGGGGAGGCAATGAGCAGTTCTTC. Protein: CASDRGGNEQFF.

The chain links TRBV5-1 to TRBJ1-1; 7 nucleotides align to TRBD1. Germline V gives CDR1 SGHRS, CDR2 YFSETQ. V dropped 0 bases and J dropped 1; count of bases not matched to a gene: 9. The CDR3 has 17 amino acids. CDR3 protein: CASSLDPGSGGNTEAFF. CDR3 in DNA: TGCGCCAGCAGCTTGGATCCGGGGTCAGGGGGGAACACTGAAGCTTTCTTT.

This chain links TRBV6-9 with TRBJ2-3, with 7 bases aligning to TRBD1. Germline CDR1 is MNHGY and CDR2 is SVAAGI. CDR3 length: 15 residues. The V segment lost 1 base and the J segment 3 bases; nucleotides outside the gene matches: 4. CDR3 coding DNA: TGTGCCAGCAGTTATTTATCAGGGGGTACAGATACGCAGTATTTT. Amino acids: CASSYLSGGTDTQYF.

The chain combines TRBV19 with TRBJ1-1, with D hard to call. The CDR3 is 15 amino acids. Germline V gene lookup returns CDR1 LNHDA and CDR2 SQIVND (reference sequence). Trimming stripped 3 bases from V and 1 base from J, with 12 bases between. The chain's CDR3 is CASSILTPWNTEAFF. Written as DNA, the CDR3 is TGTGCCAGTAGTATCCTTACTCCCTGGAACACTGAAGCTTTCTTT.

This CDR3 is CASSLGVSGLYEQYF. Here the CDR3 DNA reads TGTGCCAGCAGCTTAGGGGTTAGCGGCCTTTACGAGCAGTACTTC. The chain carries TRBV7-2 and TRBJ2-7, with D possibly being TRBD2 (6 bases). Germline CDR1 SGHTA, CDR2 FQGNSA. The CDR3 consists of 15 residues. Trimming left V 1 base short and J 4 bases short, with 14 bases between. The complete variable domain, with remaining parts taken from reference TRBV7-2 and TRBJ2-7, reads GAGVSQSPSNKVTEKGKDVELRCDPISGHTALYWYRQSLGQGLEFLIYFQGNSAPDKSGLPSDRFSAERTGGSVSTLTIQRTQQEDSAVYLCASSLGVSGLYEQYFGPGTRLTVT.

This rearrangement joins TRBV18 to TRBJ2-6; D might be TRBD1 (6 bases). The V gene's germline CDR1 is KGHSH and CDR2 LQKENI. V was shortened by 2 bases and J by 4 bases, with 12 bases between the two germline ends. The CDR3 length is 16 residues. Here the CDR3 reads CASSPSQGLGANVLTF. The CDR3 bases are TGTGCCAGCTCACCATCGCAGGGGCTGGGGGCCAACGTCCTGACTTTC.

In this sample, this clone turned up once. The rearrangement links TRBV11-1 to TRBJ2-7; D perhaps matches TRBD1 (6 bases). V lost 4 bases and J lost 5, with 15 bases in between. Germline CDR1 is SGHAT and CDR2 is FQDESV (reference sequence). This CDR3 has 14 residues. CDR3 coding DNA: TGTGCCAGCAGCTCCCGTGGGGGCTTCGACGAGCAGTACTTC. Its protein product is CASSSRGGFDEQYF.

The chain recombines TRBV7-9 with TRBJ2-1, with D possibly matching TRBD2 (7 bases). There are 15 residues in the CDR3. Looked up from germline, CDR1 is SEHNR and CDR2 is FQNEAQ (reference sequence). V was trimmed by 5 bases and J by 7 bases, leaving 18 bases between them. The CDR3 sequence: CASSRPGGRENEQFF. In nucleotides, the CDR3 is TGTGCCAGCAGCCGCCCCGGGGGGCGCGAGAATGAGCAGTTCTTC.

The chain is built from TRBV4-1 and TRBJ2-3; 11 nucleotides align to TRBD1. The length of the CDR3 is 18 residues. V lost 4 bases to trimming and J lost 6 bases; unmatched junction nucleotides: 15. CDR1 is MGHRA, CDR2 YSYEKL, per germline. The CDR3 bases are TGCGCCAGCAGCCCCACGGTCCGGCCCGGGACAGGGGGGGATACGCAGTATTTT. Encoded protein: CASSPTVRPGTGGDTQYF.

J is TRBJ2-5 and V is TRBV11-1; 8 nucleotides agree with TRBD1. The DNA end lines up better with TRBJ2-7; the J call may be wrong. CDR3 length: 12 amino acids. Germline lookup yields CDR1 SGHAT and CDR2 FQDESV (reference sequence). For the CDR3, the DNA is TGTGCCAGCAGCCCCGGACAGGGCGAGCAGTACTTC. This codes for CASSPGQGEQYF.